The text below deals with one TCR beta chain. Its specificity is unknown. Using immunoSEQ multiplex PCR, the repertoire was profiled, and TCRdb retains in-frame clones only, with some absent. The repertoire has some 150,000 clones, approximately 91% of them found once; the top ten carry roughly 5.4%. The germline V gene encodes CDR1 ENHRY and CDR2 SYGVKD. CDR3 length equals 15 residues. Germline trimming cut 4 bases from V and 5 bases from J; bases unmatched to any gene: 4. This specimen comes from a study of T cell responses to AZD1222 COVID-19 vaccine. Overall study findings and caveats: Epitopes outside B.1.351 and B.1.1.7 mutated regions reportedly drew nearly half of spike TCRs. Repertoires were sampled only after the peak T cell response.

This TCR was sampled from an adult who received the MenACWY meningococcal vaccine as a control. J is TRBJ2-7 and V is TRBV10-3; 14 bases agree with TRBD2. The sequencing used peripheral blood, collected 28 days after the second dose of the MenACWY control vaccine. CDR3 sequence (DNA): TGTGCCATCAGTGGGGGACTAGCGGGAGCCCACGAGCAGTACTTC. Translation: CAISGGLAGAHEQYF.